This T cell receptor (beta chain) derives from a study of OX40 agonist ivuxolimab in advanced cancers. Study-wide context: Each patient was given ivuxolimab into a vein every 2 weeks, at 0.01 to 10 mg/kg. Broader study findings: Antigen specificity of clonally expanded peripheral T cells was not established. On average, CD8+ T cells showed a greater number of expanded clones than CD4+.

Comments on this clone: Its antigen is unidentified. Other DNA sequences in this specimen translate into the identical CDR3.

This table comes from immunoSEQ multiplex PCR, and its TCRdb copy is limited to in-frame clones, with some not included. In the table there are over 35,000 clones, more than 75% of which are singletons. Patients who had autoimmune disease history or got systemic immunosuppression were left out. V lost 0 bases to trimming and J lost 4 bases, with 12 bases between them. The CDR3 has 14 residues. Germline lookup yields CDR1 GTSNPN and CDR2 SVGIG (reference sequence). The chain uses TRBV30 and TRBJ1-2, with D tentatively TRBD1 (5 bases). The source material was CD4+ or CD8+ T cells sorted from blood, sampled in a trial of the OX40 agonist ivuxolimab. The sequence was collected from an adult with an advanced solid tumor such as melanoma, head and neck, liver or kidney cancer. CDR3 amino acids: CAWSVQGVGYGYTF. As DNA, the CDR3 is TGTGCCTGGAGTGTACAAGGGGTGGGCTATGGCTACACCTTC.